This T cell receptor (beta chain) was found in a study of T cells after yellow fever vaccination. Deletions cut 5 bases from V and 0 bases from J, with 12 bases between. The germline gives CDR1 SGDLS, CDR2 YYNGEE. The CDR3 consists of 15 residues. A process of 5'RACE template switching, which added a universal primer site and UMIs, was used to make TCR cDNA. MiXCR was run by TCRdb on the 5' RACE reads, yielding one entry per CDR3 protein. The profile shows approximately 300,000 distinct CDR3 sequences, 8.7% of them singletons. The sequences come from PBMCs, collected on the day of the first yellow fever vaccination. This receptor was taken from a man aged 18 to 29 who received the YFV17D yellow fever vaccine. This rearrangement joins TRBV9 to TRBJ2-1; D not certain. In DNA, the CDR3 is TGTGCCAGCAGTGTTGAGAGTATCTCCTACAATGAGCAGTTCTTC. Encoded protein: CASSVESISYNEQFF.